This T cell receptor (beta chain) derives from a study of T cell repertoires in cytomegalovirus infection. Study information: An indication of both CMV infection and matching HLA type came from public TCR beta signatures. General observations from the study: Public TCR beta family frequency separated CMV-and-HLA carriers, including in an independent cohort. Within the response measured ex vivo, HLA-C-restricted CMV-specific TCR beta clonotypes were dominant.

In TCRdb, the reads were re-called with MiXCR into one record per CDR3 protein. The sample contains approximately 320,000 distinct CDR3 sequences, 9.5% of which appear only once. Worth noting for this clonotype: The antigen is undetermined.

The CDR3 is 14 amino acids. Germline V gives CDR1 KGHSH, CDR2 LQKENI. The germline V and J ends were trimmed by 10 bases and 2 bases, with 14 bases remaining between them. Sequences were obtained from PBMCs. The sequence derives from a human donor in good health (CMV status not recorded). Some clones in this sample may be carry-over from other donors' samples. The J gene is TRBJ2-2, the V gene TRBV18; TRBD2 is a possible D gene (5 bases). CDR3 nucleotide sequence: TGTGCCACCTCGGCGGACTCTAACACCGGGGAGCTGTTTTTT. Translated, it gives CATSADSNTGELFF.